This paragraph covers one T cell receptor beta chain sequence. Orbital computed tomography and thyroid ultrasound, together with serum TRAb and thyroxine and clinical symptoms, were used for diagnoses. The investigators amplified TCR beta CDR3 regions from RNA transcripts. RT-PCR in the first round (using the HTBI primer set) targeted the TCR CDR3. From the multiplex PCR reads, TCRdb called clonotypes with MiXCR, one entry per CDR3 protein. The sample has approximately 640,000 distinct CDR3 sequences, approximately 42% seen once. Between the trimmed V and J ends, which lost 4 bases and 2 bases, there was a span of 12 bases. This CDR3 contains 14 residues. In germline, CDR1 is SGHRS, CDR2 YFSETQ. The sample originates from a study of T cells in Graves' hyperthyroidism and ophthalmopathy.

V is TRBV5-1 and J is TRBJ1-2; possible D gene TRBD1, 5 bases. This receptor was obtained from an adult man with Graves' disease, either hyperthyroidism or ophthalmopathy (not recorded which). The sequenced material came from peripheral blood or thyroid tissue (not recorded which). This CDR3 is CASSEGTVNYGYTF. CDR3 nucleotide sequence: TGCGCCAGCAGCGAAGGGACGGTAAACTATGGCTACACCTTC.